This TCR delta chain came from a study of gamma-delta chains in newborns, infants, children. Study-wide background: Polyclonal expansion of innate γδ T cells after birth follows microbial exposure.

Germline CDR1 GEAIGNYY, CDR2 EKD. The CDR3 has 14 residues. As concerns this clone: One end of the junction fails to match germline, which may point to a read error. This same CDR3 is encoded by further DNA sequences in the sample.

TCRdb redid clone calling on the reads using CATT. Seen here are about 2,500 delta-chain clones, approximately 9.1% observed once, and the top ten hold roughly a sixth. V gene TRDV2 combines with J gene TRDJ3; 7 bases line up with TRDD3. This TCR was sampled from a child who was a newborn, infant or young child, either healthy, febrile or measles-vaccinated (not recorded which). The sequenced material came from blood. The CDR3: CATWGTWDTRQMFF. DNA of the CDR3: TGTGCCACGTGGGGGACCTGGGACACCCGCCAGATGTTTTTC.